This T cell receptor beta chain was retrieved from a study of T cells in Graves' hyperthyroidism and ophthalmopathy. This clonotype was counted many times. The V gene's germline CDR1 is MDHEN and CDR2 SYDVKM. Trimming cost V 5 bases and J 5 bases, with 24 bases left between them. This CDR3 is built from 17 residues. Regions amplified from RNA transcripts were the TCR beta CDR3 regions. HTBI primers were the set used in a first-round RT-PCR of the TCR CDR3. TCRdb independently ran MiXCR on the multiplex PCR reads; one entry per CDR3 protein. The sample holds approximately 520,000 distinct CDR3 sequences; 20% to 25% are singletons and the top ten take approximately 26%.

The sequenced sample consisted of blood. The chain recombines TRBV28 with TRBJ1-2; TRBD1 is a possible D gene (6 bases). This clonotype was sampled from a man younger than 30 with Graves' hyperthyroidism. This CDR3 is CASSRPVAAGAGYGYTF. For the CDR3, the DNA is TGTGCCAGCAGTCGACCAGTCGCGGCAGGGGCAGGGTATGGCTACACCTTC.